This T cell receptor beta chain derives from a study of blood T cells in healthy people across ages. It was with a sample-barcoded 5' primer and a J-beta primer mix that a second PCR of about 6 to 11 cycles was run. TCRdb itself ran the 5' RACE reads through MiXCR, one entry per CDR3 protein. The sample holds about 570,000 distinct CDR3 sequences, 25% to 30% seen once. The germline V gene has CDR1 SGHTA and CDR2 FQGNSA. The CDR3 covers 14 residues. This TCR came from a woman aged 65 to 85 in good health. The rearrangement uses TRBV7-2 and TRBJ2-5, with D perhaps matching TRBD2 (6 bases). With the DNA end fitting TRBJ2-7 better, the J assignment may be wrong. Sequenced: blood. In DNA, the CDR3 is TGTGCCAGCAGCGCCCCACCGGGAGACTACGAGCAGTACTTC. Its protein product is CASSAPPGDYEQYF.